This entry lists 3 T cell receptor beta chains sequenced from one sample in a study of T cells after yellow fever vaccination (dated by TCRdb to the late 2010s). The library was produced with 5' RACE. Sequencing used an Illumina HiSeq 2500. TCRdb reworked the public reads: Q25 trimming with fastp, MiXCR clone assembly, productive beta chains retained. Every CDR3 protein is listed once, alongside the most common genes and DNA of its rows. For this sample there are around 350,000 distinct CDR3 sequences; over 5% appear just once. The ten biggest clones cover 15% of the sample. The sample's treatment or condition label, in plain terms: live attenuated yellow fever vaccine strain. The specimen comprised PBMCs, sampled 5 days after the yellow fever booster vaccination. The receptors originated from a man younger than 40 who received the YFV17D yellow fever vaccine.

The table lists this clonotype with many counts. This chain links TRBV7-2 with TRBJ2-2; D unresolved. The length of the CDR3 is 13 residues. Germline CDR1 SGHTA, CDR2 FQGNSA. Trimming took off 5 bases at V and 7 bases at J, with 11 bases between the two ends. The CDR3, as DNA: TGTGCCAGCAGCCGGCTTCGGAGCGGGGAGCTGTTTTTT. Translation: CASSRLRSGELFF.

This clonotype was recorded at least ten times. The CDR3 spells CASSLALITGELFF. DNA for the CDR3: TGCGCCAGCAGTCTCGCTCTGATAACCGGGGAGCTGTTTTTT. V gene TRBV5-1 combines with J gene TRBJ2-2; D gene ambiguous. There are 14 residues in the CDR3. CDR1 and CDR2 from the germline V gene are SGHRS and YFSETQ. V was pared by 5 bases and J by 5 bases, with 13 bases between.

This rearrangement joins TRBV7-8 to TRBJ1-5, with 9 bases aligning to TRBD1. Trimming took 4 bases from V and 6 from J; bases not matched to a gene: 10. Germline V lookup: CDR1 SGHVS, CDR2 FQNEAQ. This CDR3 region has 16 residues. CDR3 sequence (DNA): TGTGCCAGCAGCTCACAGACAGGGGGGGTTCTTCAGCCCCAGCATTTT. Protein sequence: CASSSQTGGVLQPQHF.